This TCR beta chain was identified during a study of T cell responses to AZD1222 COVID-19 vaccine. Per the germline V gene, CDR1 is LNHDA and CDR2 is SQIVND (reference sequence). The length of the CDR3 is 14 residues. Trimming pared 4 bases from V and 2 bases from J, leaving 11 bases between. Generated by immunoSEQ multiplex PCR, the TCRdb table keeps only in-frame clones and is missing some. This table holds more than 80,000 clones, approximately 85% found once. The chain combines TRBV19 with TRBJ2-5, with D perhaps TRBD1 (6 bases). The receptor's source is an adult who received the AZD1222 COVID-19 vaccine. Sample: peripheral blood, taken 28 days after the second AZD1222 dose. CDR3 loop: CASSTQGIQETQYF. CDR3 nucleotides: TGTGCCAGTAGTACCCAGGGGATACAAGAGACCCAGTACTTC.